Listed below are T cell receptor beta chains from one sample, sequenced in a study of cytomegalovirus exposure and HLA in healthy donors. The method was immunoSEQ multiplex PCR; TCRdb's version includes in-frame clones alone and lacks a portion of them. The sample table includes around 140,000 clones. Sequencing was carried out using PBMCs. Source of these receptors: a woman in her forties or fifties in good health and CMV-seronegative. CDR3s include the opening cysteine and the closing phenylalanine or tryptophan. The D gene is left open where the match is weak.

j_call	d_call	v_call	cdr3_aa	cdr3_nt
TRBJ1-6	NA	TRBV6-5	CASSKGRRSPLHF	TGTGCCAGCAGTAAGGGGCGAAGATCACCCCTCCACTTT
TRBJ2-2	TRBD1	TRBV5-1	CASSRGQVGTGELFF	TGCGCCAGCAGCCGGGGACAGGTTGGCACCGGGGAGCTGTTTTTT
TRBJ2-7	TRBD2	TRBV5-1	CASSLAELAGAYEQYF	TGCGCCAGCAGCTTGGCCGAACTAGCGGGGGCCTACGAGCAGTACTTC
TRBJ2-3	TRBD2	TRBV6-6	CASSLSGGSTDTQYF	TGTGCCAGCAGCCTTAGCGGGGGAAGCACAGATACGCAGTATTTT
TRBJ1-1	TRBD1	TRBV5-1	CASKSTGGLSTEAFF	TGCGCCAGCAAATCGACAGGGGGGCTGAGCACTGAAGCTTTCTTT
TRBJ2-7	NA	TRBV15	CATSRASGYEQYF	TGTGCCACCAGCAGAGCCTCAGGGTACGAGCAGTACTTC
TRBJ1-2	TRBD1	TRBV5-1	CASSLGTGVGYTF	TGCGCCAGCAGCCTCGGGACAGGCGTTGGCTACACCTTC
TRBJ2-1	TRBD1	TRBV5-3	CARSACGTGAYNEQFF	TGTGCCAGAAGCGCTTGCGGGACAGGGGCCTACAATGAGCAGTTCTTC
TRBJ2-1	TRBD2	TRBV11-3	CASSRGLAVNEQFF	TGTGCCAGCAGCCGGGGACTAGCGGTTAATGAGCAGTTCTTC
TRBJ2-1	NA	TRBV12-5	CASGPTGTYSNEQFF	TGTGCTAGTGGTCCGACCGGGACATATTCCAATGAGCAGTTCTTC
TRBJ1-3	NA	TRBV6-1	CASSEVVYSISGNTIYF	TGTGCCAGCAGTGAAGTCGTGTACAGTATCTCTGGAAACACCATATATTTT
TRBJ2-7	NA	TRBV5-6	CASLRGHEQYF	TGTGCCAGTTTGCGAGGCCACGAGCAGTACTTC
TRBJ2-1	NA	TRBV4-1	CASSQGSLGRASSYNEQFF	TGCGCCAGCAGCCAAGGCAGTTTAGGGCGGGCGAGCTCCTACAATGAGCAGTTCTTC
TRBJ2-5	TRBD2	TRBV9	CASSVDGSGTGGTQYF	TGTGCCAGCAGCGTAGACGGTAGCGGGACCGGAGGGACCCAGTACTTC
TRBJ1-2	TRBD1	TRBV5-6	CASSLSGTGKKGYTF	TGTGCCAGCAGCTTGTCCGGGACAGGGAAAAAGGGCTACACCTTC
TRBJ2-1	NA	TRBV4-2	CASSQDLGLPGYNEQFF	TGTGCCAGCAGCCAAGATCTAGGACTCCCTGGATACAATGAGCAGTTCTTC
TRBJ1-5	TRBD1	TRBV23-1	CASSHWTGVQPQHF	TGCGCCAGCAGTCATTGGACAGGAGTCCAGCCCCAGCATTTT
TRBJ1-6	NA	TRBV30	CAWSPNRDSPLHF	TGTGCCTGGAGTCCTAACAGGGATTCACCCCTCCACTTT
TRBJ2-7	NA	TRBV7-9	CASSLGLAASF	TGTGCCAGCAGCTTAGGTCTAGCAGCTTCTTTC
TRBJ2-7	TRBD2	TRBV28	CASSLGSGRALSHEQYF	TGTGCCAGCTCCCTTGGGAGCGGGAGGGCCTTAAGCCACGAGCAGTACTTC